This is a list of T cell receptor beta chains from one sample in a study of regulatory T cells in long-lasting Graves disease. From the multiplex PCR reads, TCRdb called clonotypes with MiXCR, one entry per CDR3 protein. The table shows a few hundred thousand distinct CDR3 sequences, with approximately 20% occurring only once. This specimen was peripheral blood mononuclear cells (PBMCs), taken when the disease was refractory, from a patient treated with antithyroid drugs. Every receptor here comes from a female donor with Graves disease. Each CDR3 is given with its conserved first and last residue. The D gene is left open where the match is weak. Where a row states a size, it is once, few, many or the class of an expanded clone; other rows omit it.

d_call	j_call	v_call	clone_size	cdr3_nt	cdr3_aa
TRBD2	TRBJ2-5	TRBV3-1	many	TGTGCCAGCAGCCTTGCGGGCGCCAGCGGGACGGGAGAGACCCAGTACTTC	CASSLAGASGTGETQYF
.	TRBJ2-7	TRBV7-2	.	TGTGCCAGCAGCTCAACCCCGGACTACGAGCAGTACTTC	CASSSTPDYEQYF
.	TRBJ2-7	TRBV7-2	many	TGTGCCAGCAGCTTCGGTTGGGCGCGGACTTACGAGCAGTACTTC	CASSFGWARTYEQYF
TRBD1	TRBJ1-2	TRBV6-2/TRBV6-3	.	TGTGCCAGCAGTCGCTCCGACTCGCAGGGGGCTCGAGGCTACACCTTC	CASSRSDSQGARGYTF
TRBD1	TRBJ1-1	TRBV19	.	TGTGCCAGCTGGGGACAGCTGAACACTGAAGCTTTCTTT	CASWGQLNTEAFF
.	TRBJ2-7	TRBV6-2/TRBV6-3	many	TGTGCCAGCAGTGAACAGGATTACGGGTCCTACGAGCAGTACTTC	CASSEQDYGSYEQYF
.	TRBJ2-5	TRBV11-2	many	TGTGCCAGCAGCTGGGGTCAGGAGGAGACCCAGTACTTC	CASSWGQEETQYF
.	TRBJ2-2	TRBV12-3/TRBV12-4	.	TGTGCCAGCAGTCCCCAGGACGGCACCGGGGAGCTGTTTTTT	CASSPQDGTGELFF
.	TRBJ1-4	TRBV30	few	TGTGCCTGGAAGCTGGATCAGGATGAAAAACTGTTTTTT	CAWKLDQDEKLFF
.	TRBJ1-1	TRBV10-3	many	TGTGCCATCAGTGAGTCGTACGGGGCGAACACTGAAGCTTTCTTT	CAISESYGANTEAFF
TRBD1	TRBJ1-5	TRBV7-2	.	TGTGCCAGCAGCATGAAAACCGGGACAGAGTCGAATCAGCCCCAGCATTTT	CASSMKTGTESNQPQHF
.	TRBJ1-3	TRBV4-1	few	TGCGCCAGCAGCCAAGATTTGGGACACCTCTCTGGAAACACCATATATTTT	CASSQDLGHLSGNTIYF
TRBD2	TRBJ2-1	TRBV12-5	few	TGTGCTAGTGGTCCTAGCGGGTACAATGAGCAGTTCTTC	CASGPSGYNEQFF
TRBD1	TRBJ1-6	TRBV18	many	TGTGCCAGCTCACTCGGGACAGGGGTTTGGAATTCACCCCTCCACTTT	CASSLGTGVWNSPLHF
.	TRBJ2-5	TRBV20-1	many	TGCAGTGCGGGAAACCCGGGGCGCGCAGAGACCCAGTACTTC	CSAGNPGRAETQYF
.	TRBJ2-7	TRBV27	many	TGTGCCAGCAAAGGGACACCGACCTACGAGCAGTACTTC	CASKGTPTYEQYF
TRBD1	TRBJ2-5	TRBV11-3	few	TGTGCCAGCAGCTTGGACAGGACGGAGACCCAGTACTTC	CASSLDRTETQYF
.	TRBJ2-7	TRBV10-2	.	TGCGCCAGCAGTGGACACTCCTACGAGCAGTACTTC	CASSGHSYEQYF
.	TRBJ1-1	TRBV28	many	TGTGCCAGCAGTTCACCAGCCCGGGGCTTGAACACTGAAGCTTTCTTT	CASSSPARGLNTEAFF
TRBD2	TRBJ2-7	TRBV6-1	many	TGTGCCAGCAGTCGGACTAGCGGGAGTAGATACGAGCAGTACTTC	CASSRTSGSRYEQYF
.	TRBJ2-7	TRBV10-3	.	TGTGCCATCAGTTTCCAGGGCTACGAGCAGTACTTC	CAISFQGYEQYF
.	TRBJ1-6	TRBV6-1	many	TGTGCCAGCAGTCAACAAGCTAGGTCACCCCTCCACTTT	CASSQQARSPLHF
.	TRBJ1-3	TRBV18	many	TGTGCCAGCTCGCCGAGAAGGGGGACGACCTCTGGAAACACCATATATTTT	CASSPRRGTTSGNTIYF
TRBD2	TRBJ2-7	TRBV7-2	many	TGTGCCAGCAGCTTATACCCGACTAGCGGGAGCGGCTACGAGCAGTACTTC	CASSLYPTSGSGYEQYF
TRBD2	TRBJ2-7	TRBV28	many	TGTGCCAGCCGCCAAAGCCTAGCGGGGTGGAATCGCCCCTCCTACGAGCAGTACTTC	CASRQSLAGWNRPSYEQYF
.	TRBJ1-3	TRBV7-2	.	TGTGCCAGCAGCCTACGGGGGGCCGGCAACACCATATATTTT	CASSLRGAGNTIYF
TRBD2	TRBJ2-1	TRBV6-5	.	TGTGCCAGCAGTTACGAGCGGGAGTCGTTCCATGAGCAGTTCTTC	CASSYERESFHEQFF
TRBD1	TRBJ2-7	TRBV28	many	TGTGCCAGCACCGCCGACAGGGGCGAGCAGTACTTC	CASTADRGEQYF
TRBD2	TRBJ2-1	TRBV28	once	TGTGCCAGCAGTTTTTGGACTAGTCCGCCCTACAATGAGCAGTTCTTC	CASSFWTSPPYNEQFF
TRBD2	TRBJ2-7	TRBV5-1	few	TGCGCCAGCAGCGAGGGACTAGCGGGAGTCGACGGCTCCTACGAGCAGTACTTC	CASSEGLAGVDGSYEQYF
TRBD1	TRBJ1-3	TRBV20-1	few	TGCAGTGCTCCGGGACAGGGCCGAAACACCATATATTTT	CSAPGQGRNTIYF
.	TRBJ2-2	TRBV20-1	many	TGCAGTGCTGAGGGACAAGGTGTAATCAGGGAGCTGTTTTTT	CSAEGQGVIRELFF
.	TRBJ2-5	TRBV12-3/TRBV12-4	many	TGTGGCTTCGCAGGCAGGGAGACCCAGTACTTC	CGFAGRETQYF
.	TRBJ2-7	TRBV7-2	many	TGTGCCAGCAGCTTAGCCGGGGGAGCCTACGAGCAGTACTTC	CASSLAGGAYEQYF
TRBD1	TRBJ1-2	TRBV6-2/TRBV6-3	many	TGTGCCAGCAGTTACACGTCCGGGACAGGGGGCAGTGAAGGCTACACCTTC	CASSYTSGTGGSEGYTF
.	TRBJ2-7	TRBV6-1	.	TGTGCCAGCAGTGACGGACTGATGGGCTACGAGCAGTACTTC	CASSDGLMGYEQYF
TRBD1	TRBJ2-2	TRBV18	.	TGTGCCAGCTCACCACCGGGACAGGGTCACACCGGGGAGCTGTTTTTT	CASSPPGQGHTGELFF
TRBD2	TRBJ2-1	TRBV6-1	few	TGTGCCAGCAGAGGGACTAGCGGGAGAATGAGCTCCTACAATGAGCAGTTCTTC	CASRGTSGRMSSYNEQFF
TRBD1	TRBJ2-5	TRBV6-1	many	TGTGCCAGCATCCACGGACAGGTTCCAACACAGACCCAGTACTTC	CASIHGQVPTQTQYF
TRBD2	TRBJ2-5	TRBV4-1	.	TGCGCCAGCAGCCGTCGGGTAGCGGGAGTTGGAGAGACCCAGTACTTC	CASSRRVAGVGETQYF
.	TRBJ2-7	TRBV28	many	TGTGCCAGCAGTTCCTCCTCCGGGGGCAAGAACGAGCAGTACTTC	CASSSSSGGKNEQYF
.	TRBJ1-4	TRBV12-3/TRBV12-4	many	TGTGCCAGCAGTTTATGGTCTGGTTCTGAAAAACTGTTTTTT	CASSLWSGSEKLFF
TRBD1	TRBJ2-4	TRBV19	.	TGTGCCAGTAGTATATCAGGGGGCTCGGCCAAAAACATTCAGTACTTC	CASSISGGSAKNIQYF
.	TRBJ1-4	TRBV29-1	.	TGCAGCGTTGAAGCTGGGGCCGAAAAACTGTTTTTT	CSVEAGAEKLFF
TRBD1	TRBJ2-7	TRBV30	few	TGTGCCTGGGGGGACAGCTTCTACGAGCAGTACTTC	CAWGDSFYEQYF
TRBD1	TRBJ2-7	TRBV7-9	many	TGTGCCAGCAGCCCAGGACAGGCTGGCGAGCAGTACTTC	CASSPGQAGEQYF
.	TRBJ1-1	TRBV28	many	TGTGCCAGCAGTTTAAATTCCAGGAACACTGAAGCTTTCTTT	CASSLNSRNTEAFF
.	TRBJ1-2	TRBV30	.	TGTGCCTGGGGACACTCCTATGGCTACACCTTC	CAWGHSYGYTF